This section outlines one TCR beta chain sequence together with its context. The target antigen is unknown. The data stem from a study of cytomegalovirus exposure and HLA in healthy donors. Broader study findings: Later analysis identified a missense DCLRE1C variant that was linked to TCR beta V- and J-gene trimming. In vitro confirmation showed three CMV-associated chains to be CMV antigen specific.

Both 60 Vbeta primers and 13 Jbeta primers went into the PCR. The method was immunoSEQ multiplex PCR; TCRdb's version includes in-frame clones alone and lacks a portion of them. This table lists 55,000 to 70,000 clones. The V end lost 4 bases, the J end lost 0 bases, and 10 bases lay between the germline ends. CDR3 length: 14 residues. Germline V gives CDR1 KGHSH, CDR2 LQKENI. Specimen: PBMCs. V and J are TRBV18 and TRBJ2-7; D unresolved. The receptor's source is a female donor in good health and CMV-seropositive. The CDR3 nucleotides are TGTGCCAGCTCACTAGCAGCTTACTCCTACGAGCAGTACTTC. Translation: CASSLAAYSYEQYF.